The 24 T cell receptor beta chains in this list originate from one sample, sequenced in a study of blood T cell repertoires in COVID-19. Some clones are missing from TCRdb's copy, which holds only in-frame ones; the method was immunoSEQ multiplex PCR. The table lists around 120,000 clones, around 83% of them singletons. Sequencing was carried out using peripheral blood. These receptors all stem from a middle-aged man with active or convalescent COVID-19.

The rearrangement links TRBV9 to TRBJ1-3, with unresolved D. CDR3 length: 16 residues. Trimming shortened V by 2 bases and J by 0 bases, and 12 bases separated the two germline ends. Per germline, CDR1 SGDLS and CDR2 YYNGEE. The CDR3 region is CASSVSKSDSGNTIYF. The CDR3 region has the DNA TGTGCCAGCAGCGTTTCTAAGAGTGACTCTGGAAACACCATATATTTT.

The chain is built from TRBV7-8 and TRBJ2-2, with 7 bases fitting TRBD2. Losses at the gene ends were 6 bases for V and 4 bases for J; bases not matched to a gene: 5. The germline gives CDR1 SGHVS, CDR2 FQNEAQ. The CDR3 sequence is 14 residues long. CDR3 amino acids: CASRPTSFTGELFF. In DNA form, the CDR3 reads TGTGCCAGCAGGCCGACTAGCTTCACCGGGGAGCTGTTTTTT.

The sample holds one count of this clone. This rearrangement joins TRBV4-2 to TRBJ2-2, with D possibly being TRBD1 (6 bases). The CDR3 spans 14 residues. V shed 4 bases and J shed 3 bases, with 9 bases lying between them. CDR1 and CDR2 (germline): LGHNA, YNFKEQ. CDR3 loop: CASSRNRDTGELFF. The CDR3 bases are TGTGCCAGCAGCCGCAACAGGGACACCGGGGAGCTGTTTTTT.

As DNA, the CDR3 is TGCGCCAGCAGTAGTGATAGCAATCAGCCCCAGCATTTT. This encodes CASSSDSNQPQHF. The chain carries TRBV5-1 and TRBJ1-5; no firm D call. The CDR3 has 13 residues. The germline V and J ends were trimmed by 5 bases and 0 bases, with 6 bases remaining between them. Per the germline V gene, CDR1 is SGHRS and CDR2 is YFSETQ.

J is TRBJ2-7 and V is TRBV12-2; the DNA was not compared with TRBD2, the D call given in the table. TRBV12-2 is noted as a pseudogene. The CDR3 runs to 17 residues. The CDR3 DNA reads TGTGCAAGTCGCTCGACTCAACTAGCGGAGAGCTCCTACGAGCAGTACTTC. It specifies CASRSTQLAESSYEQYF.

This clone has more than one count but fewer than ten. The J gene is TRBJ2-7, the V gene TRBV2; D perhaps matches TRBD1 (5 bases). The V gene's germline CDR1 is SNHLY and CDR2 FYNNEI. This CDR3 region has 12 residues. V lost 5 bases and J lost 3, with 8 bases in between. The CDR3 bases are TGTGCCAGCAGTATAGACAGCTACGAGCAGTACTTC. This encodes CASSIDSYEQYF.

The CDR3 reads CASSQGGSGGYNEQFF. The CDR3 DNA follows: TGTGCCAGCAGCCAAGGAGGTAGCGGGGGGTACAATGAGCAGTTCTTC. This rearrangement joins TRBV3-1 (or the pseudogene TRBV3-2) to TRBJ2-1; 10 bases are shared with TRBD2. CDR1 is LGHDT and CDR2 is YNNKEL in the germline V gene (reference sequence). The CDR3 loop spans 16 amino acids. The V segment lost 1 base and the J segment 4 bases; nucleotides outside the gene matches: 4.

This chain links TRBV5-1 with TRBJ2-7; a possible D gene is TRBD2 (5 bases). Trimming removed 7 bases from V and 0 bases from J, with 11 bases in between. CDR3 length: 13 amino acids. CDR1 and CDR2 from the germline V gene are SGHRS and YFSETQ. For the CDR3, the DNA is TGCGCCAGCCGGCGGGCAGCCTCCTACGAGCAGTACTTC. Its translation: CASRRAASYEQYF.

V and J are TRBV7-6 and TRBJ1-1; D is possibly TRBD1 (5 bases). From germline, CDR1 is SGHVS and CDR2 FNYEAQ. The CDR3 spans 13 residues. Deletions cut 5 bases from V and 6 bases from J, with 13 bases between. CDR3 residues: CASSLRTGAEAFF. The CDR3, as DNA: TGTGCCAGCAGCCTGAGGACGGGGGCTGAAGCTTTCTTT.

The chain combines TRBV18 with TRBJ1-5; D perhaps matches TRBD1 (6 bases). Trimming took off 2 bases at V and 6 bases at J, with 23 bases between the two ends. The CDR3 totals 18 residues. Germline V gene sequence: CDR1 KGHSH, CDR2 LQKENI. DNA for the CDR3: TGTGCCAGCTCACCAATCCACGGACAGTCAGGCAAGGGTCAGCCCCAGCATTTT. The encoded protein is CASSPIHGQSGKGQPQHF.

The chain is built from TRBV6-1 and TRBJ1-1; D not certain. Germline V gene data show CDR1 as MNHNS and CDR2 as SASEGT. V gave up 0 bases and J gave up 10 bases, with 6 bases separating them. This CDR3 has 11 amino acids. In DNA, the CDR3 is TGTGCCAGCAGTGAAGCCCCCAGAGCTTTCTTT. The encoded protein is CASSEAPRAFF.

The J gene is TRBJ2-5, the V gene TRBV10-1; possibly TRBD1 for D (6 bases). The germline V gene has CDR1 WNHNN and CDR2 SYGVQD (reference sequence). V was pared by 11 bases and J by 3 bases, with 22 bases between. The CDR3 extends over 15 amino acids. CDR3 sequence: CAGRTQGTNKETQYF. CDR3 bases: TGCGCCGGACGTACACAGGGTACCAATAAAGAGACCCAGTACTTC.

V is TRBV1 and J is TRBJ2-1; the D call in the table, TRBD2, was not verified against the DNA. TRBV1 is a listed pseudogene. The CDR3 runs 20 residues. The CDR3 coding sequence is TGCACCAGCAGAACGACCGGGACTAGCGCCTTACTTAGCTCCTACAATGAGCAGTTCTTC. Residues: CTSRTTGTSALLSSYNEQFF.

The gene calls are TRBV27 and TRBJ2-1; maybe TRBD1 (5 bases). This CDR3 comprises 14 residues. CDR1 and CDR2 (germline): MNHEY, SMNVEV (reference sequence). The ends were cut back, 4 bases at V and 4 bases at J, with 11 bases in the middle. The CDR3 DNA reads TGTGCCAGCAGTTCTCTCGACAGATACAATGAGCAGTTCTTC. Protein product: CASSSLDRYNEQFF.

This clone was counted at least ten times. The chain carries TRBV7-9 and TRBJ2-2, with 8 bases identical to TRBD1. CDR1 and CDR2 from the germline V gene are SEHNR and FQNEAQ (reference sequence). With 5 bases clipped from V and 0 bases from J, the junction kept 5 bases outside the gene matches. The length of the CDR3 is 16 residues. The CDR3 here is CASSTTGGPNTGELFF. Here the CDR3 DNA reads TGTGCCAGCAGCACCACAGGGGGTCCGAACACCGGGGAGCTGTTTTTT.

This clone appeared a few times. The rearrangement links TRBV5-1 to TRBJ2-7, with 9 bases identical to TRBD2. CDR1 is SGHRS, CDR2 YFSETQ, per germline. After removal of 3 bases from V and 7 bases from J, the junction contained 5 bases not matched to a gene. The CDR3 covers 13 residues. As DNA, the CDR3 is TGCGCCAGCAGCTATAGCGGGGGAGGAGAGCAGTACTTC. This gives the protein CASSYSGGGEQYF.

V and J are TRBV25-1 and TRBJ1-4, with D possibly being TRBD1 (6 bases). The CDR3 length is 17 residues. The germline V and J ends were trimmed by 1 base and 1 base, with 13 bases remaining between them. CDR1 is MGHDK, CDR2 SYGVNS, per germline. CDR3 sequence reads: CASSESARGLTNEKLFF. The CDR3 DNA reads TGTGCCAGCAGTGAATCGGCCAGGGGTCTAACTAATGAAAAACTGTTTTTT.

As DNA, the CDR3 is TGTGCTAGTGGTTTATCAGTGAACACTGAAGCTTTCTTT. Translating gives CASGLSVNTEAFF. The V gene is TRBV12-5, the J gene TRBJ1-1; D is unclear. With 3 bases removed from V and 0 bases from J, the gap between germline ends came to 5 bases. The CDR3 sequence is 13 residues long. From germline, CDR1 is LGHNT and CDR2 FRNRAP.

This chain joins TRBV20-1 and TRBJ1-1; D unresolved. CDR3 length: 13 residues. Germline V CDR1 and CDR2: DFQATT, SNEGSKA (reference sequence). V was pared by 3 bases and J by 4 bases, with 12 bases between. The CDR3: CSASAQSGTEAFF. The CDR3 DNA reads TGCAGTGCTAGTGCACAATCGGGCACTGAAGCTTTCTTT.

V and J are TRBV19 and TRBJ1-5, with D perhaps TRBD1 (6 bases). Trimming stripped 4 bases from V and 5 bases from J, with 18 bases between. Per germline, CDR1 LNHDA and CDR2 SQIVND (reference sequence). The CDR3 contains 16 residues. CDR3 in DNA: TGTGCCAGTAGTACGACAGGAGTTAGGGGTGATCAGCCCCAGCATTTT. Protein sequence: CASSTTGVRGDQPQHF.

The chain carries TRBV2 and TRBJ1-5; D is unclear. Trimming took off 6 bases at V and 7 bases at J, with 13 bases between the two ends. CDR1 is SNHLY, CDR2 FYNNEI, per germline. CDR3 length: 13 residues. The CDR3 DNA reads as TGTGCCAGCAGCGGAGGTCTGGGACAGCCCCAGCATTTT. This sequence encodes CASSGGLGQPQHF.

This rearrangement joins TRBV7-2 to TRBJ1-5; D is ambiguous. V dropped 4 bases and J dropped 0 bases, with 13 bases sitting between them. The CDR3 loop spans 16 amino acids. From germline, CDR1 is SGHTA and CDR2 FQGNSA. CDR3 nucleotides: TGTGCCAGCAGCTATTTGAGTTACTTTAGCAATCAGCCCCAGCATTTT. Amino acid sequence: CASSYLSYFSNQPQHF. The variable domain in full, with the rest retrieved from reference TRBV7-2 and TRBJ1-5, is GAGVSQSPSNKVTEKGKDVELRCDPISGHTALYWYRQSLGQGLEFLIYFQGNSAPDKSGLPSDRFSAERTGGSVSTLTIQRTQQEDSAVYLCASSYLSYFSNQPQHFGDGTRLSIL.

CDR3 amino acids: CASSPGGATNEKLFF. Written as DNA, the CDR3 is TGTGCCAGCAGCCCCGGCGGAGCAACTAATGAAAAACTGTTTTTT. The J gene is TRBJ1-4, the V gene TRBV5-4; D ambiguous. CDR3 length: 15 amino acids. V lost 4 bases and J 0 bases, leaving 10 bases between the germline ends. CDR1 and CDR2 (germline): SGHNT, YYREEE (reference sequence).

This chain connects TRBV11-2 to TRBJ2-3; tentative D call: TRBD2 (6 bases). Germline V CDR1 and CDR2: SGHAT, FQNNGV. This CDR3 comprises 16 residues. The ends were cut back, 4 bases at V and 0 bases at J, with 14 bases in the middle. CDR3: CASSSLYSGSTDTQYF. The CDR3 bases are TGTGCCAGCAGCTCTTTATATAGCGGCAGCACAGATACGCAGTATTTT.